This TCR beta chain was profiled in a study of T cell responses to AZD1222 COVID-19 vaccine. Study overall: Investigators merged groups given second doses at roughly 4 or roughly 12 weeks.

The V end was cut by 2 bases, the J end by 4 bases, with 11 bases between. The V gene's germline CDR1 is SGHNT and CDR2 YENEEA. The CDR3 sequence is 14 residues long. The protocol was immunoSEQ multiplex PCR, while the TCRdb copy is restricted to in-frame clones and leaves out a portion. This sample has more than 85,000 clones, with roughly 84% found just once. The chain uses TRBV11-3 and TRBJ1-1; maybe TRBD1 (6 bases). Sample: peripheral blood, taken on day 0 of AZD1222 vaccination. The sequence came from an adult in good health. This chain's CDR3 is CASSLPGVSTEAFF. The CDR3 DNA follows: TGTGCCAGCAGCTTACCAGGGGTGAGCACTGAAGCTTTCTTT.